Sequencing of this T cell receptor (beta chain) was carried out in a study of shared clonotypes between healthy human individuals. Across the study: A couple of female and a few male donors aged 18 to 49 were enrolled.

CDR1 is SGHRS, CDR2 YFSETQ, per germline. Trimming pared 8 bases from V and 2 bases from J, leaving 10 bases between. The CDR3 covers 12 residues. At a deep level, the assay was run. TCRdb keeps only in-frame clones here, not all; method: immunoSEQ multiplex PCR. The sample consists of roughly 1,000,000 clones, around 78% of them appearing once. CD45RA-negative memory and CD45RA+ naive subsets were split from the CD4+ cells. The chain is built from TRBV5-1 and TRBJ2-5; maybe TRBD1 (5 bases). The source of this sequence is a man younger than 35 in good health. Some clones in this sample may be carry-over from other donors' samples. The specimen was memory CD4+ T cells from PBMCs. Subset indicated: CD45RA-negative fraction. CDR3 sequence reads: CASTTVQETQYF. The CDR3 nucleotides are TGCGCCAGTACGACAGTACAAGAGACCCAGTACTTC.